This TCR beta chain was found in a study of radiotherapy plus CTLA-4 blockade in lung cancer. The study treated chemo-refractory metastatic non-small-cell lung cancer patients with focal radiation plus ipilimumab CTLA-4 blockade. As to this clone: Its cognate antigen is unknown.

Per germline, CDR1 SEHNR and CDR2 FQNEAQ (reference sequence). There are 12 residues in the CDR3. The junction had 5 bases not matched to a gene; V was cut back by 4 bases and J by 11 bases. The repertoire was sequenced with immunoSEQ multiplex PCR; TCRdb's copy has only in-frame clones and lacks some. The sample contains more than 95,000 clones, around 74% of which appear only once. Study findings and constraints: Reported findings show early blood T cell clone dynamics, with interferon-beta, best predicted response. In blood, tumor-derived TCR clones expanded after radiotherapy plus ipilimumab.

The material sequenced was peripheral blood, taken from a patient treated with radiotherapy plus ipilimumab. V usage is TRBV7-9 and J usage is TRBJ2-3, with 8 bases lining up with TRBD2. The sequence was obtained from a human donor with non-small cell lung cancer who had a partial response to radiotherapy plus ipilimumab. Some clones in this sample may be carry-over from other donors' samples. The CDR3 sequence: CASSSFGGEQYF. CDR3 nucleotide sequence: TGTGCCAGCAGCTCATTCGGGGGGGAGCAGTATTTT.